A single sample gave rise to the 13 T cell receptor beta chains below, sequenced in a study of immune evolution from preneoplasia to lung adenocarcinoma. TCRdb keeps only in-frame clones here, not all; method: immunoSEQ multiplex PCR. The sample shows more than 13,000 clones, 75% to 85% of them seen only once. The sequencing sample was made of FFPE minimally invasive lung adenocarcinoma tissue. The receptor source for this set is a person in their 70s with lung adenocarcinoma.

J is TRBJ1-5 and V is TRBV19, with D uncertain. The V gene's germline CDR1 is LNHDA and CDR2 SQIVND (reference sequence). Trimming shortened V by 5 bases and J by 2 bases, and 13 bases separated the two germline ends. The length of the CDR3 is 15 residues. Here the CDR3 DNA reads TGTGCCAGTAGTCTAGGATCTGTGGGCAATCAGCCCCAGCATTTT. It codes for CASSLGSVGNQPQHF. Complete variable domain (other parts from reference TRBV19 and TRBJ1-5): DGGITQSPKYLFRKEGQNVTLSCEQNLNHDAMYWYRQDPGQGLRLIYYSQIVNDFQKGDIAEGYSVSREKKESFPLTVTSAQKNPTAFYLCASSLGSVGNQPQHFGDGTRLSIL.

V and J are TRBV5-8 and TRBJ2-2; a weak D match, TRBD2 (5 bases). Germline V gene sequence: CDR1 SGHTS, CDR2 YDEGEE. Trimming left V 9 bases short and J 4 bases short, with 13 bases between. This CDR3 has 13 amino acids. CDR3 loop: CAIQARGTGELFF. CDR3 in DNA: TGTGCCATCCAGGCCCGGGGCACCGGGGAGCTGTTTTTT.

The chain's CDR3 is CAWSVVGRNTGELFF. The CDR3 bases are TGTGCCTGGAGTGTGGTAGGGAGGAACACCGGGGAGCTGTTTTTT. The rearrangement uses TRBV30 and TRBJ2-2, with D possibly matching TRBD2 (5 bases). With 0 bases removed from V and 1 base from J, the gap between germline ends came to 9 bases. Germline CDR1 and CDR2: GTSNPN and SVGIG (reference sequence). The CDR3 totals 15 residues.

The chain uses TRBV28 and TRBJ1-1; D is uncertain. The germline V gene encodes CDR1 MDHEN and CDR2 SYDVKM. The CDR3 runs to 11 residues. The V gene lost 7 bases and the J gene lost 5 bases, with 8 bases spanning the gap. The CDR3: CASNKETEAFF. For the CDR3, the DNA is TGTGCCAGCAACAAGGAGACTGAAGCTTTCTTT.

This chain links TRBV28 with TRBJ1-1; D not resolved. The CDR3 sequence is 12 residues long. CDR1 MDHEN and CDR2 SYDVKM come from the germline V gene. Deletions cut 4 bases from V and 5 bases from J, with 8 bases between. The DNA of the CDR3 is TGTGCCAGCAGTTCCCTCGGAACTGAAGCTTTCTTT. Translated, it gives CASSSLGTEAFF.

This clone is a singleton in its sample. The chain recombines TRBV7-9 with TRBJ2-6, with D unresolved. The CDR3 has 13 residues. Germline lookup yields CDR1 SEHNR and CDR2 FQNEAQ (reference sequence). V was pared by 4 bases and J by 4 bases, with 5 bases between. The CDR3 nucleotides read TGTGCCAGCAGCTGGGTAGGGGCCAACGTCCTGACTTTC. This gives the protein CASSWVGANVLTF.

The sample holds one count of this clone. V usage is TRBV15 and J usage is TRBJ1-1, with TRBD1 as a possible D gene (5 bases). The CDR3 consists of 14 residues. Trimming pared 0 bases from V and 5 bases from J, leaving 10 bases between. Germline V gene sequence: CDR1 LNHNV, CDR2 YYDKDF (reference sequence). DNA for the CDR3: TGTGCCACCAGCAGAGAGGGGGGTGGGACTGAAGCTTTCTTT. Amino acids: CATSREGGGTEAFF.

The gene calls are TRBV5-1 and TRBJ2-4; a weak D match, TRBD1 (6 bases). The CDR3 spans 14 residues. The V end lost 0 bases, the J end lost 7 bases, and 11 bases lay between the germline ends. The germline V gene has CDR1 SGHRS and CDR2 YFSETQ. DNA of the CDR3: TGCGCCAGCAGCTTGGTACAGGGAACGAACATTCAGTACTTC. It translates to CASSLVQGTNIQYF.

This clone has just one count. The chain joins TRBV5-1 to TRBJ2-1, with TRBD1 matching over 8 bases. The CDR3 contains 14 residues. With V trimmed by 0 bases and J by 4 bases, 0 bases remained unmatched. Germline CDR1 is SGHRS and CDR2 is YFSETQ. CDR3 nucleotide sequence: TGCGCCAGCAGCTTGGGACAGGGGTACAATGAGCAGTTCTTC. This encodes CASSLGQGYNEQFF.

This sequence joins TRBV15 and TRBJ1-2; D is unclear. This CDR3 spans 13 amino acids. Germline V gives CDR1 LNHNV, CDR2 YYDKDF (reference sequence). Trimming shortened V by 0 bases and J by 5 bases, and 7 bases separated the two germline ends. The CDR3 loop reads CATSRDRQYGYTF. The CDR3 region has the DNA TGTGCCACCAGCAGAGATCGGCAATATGGCTACACCTTC. The variable domain in full, with the rest retrieved from reference TRBV15 and TRBJ1-2, is DAMVIQNPRYQVTQFGKPVTLSCSQTLNHNVMYWYQQKSSQAPKLLFHYYDKDFNNEADTPDNFQSRRPNTSFCFLDIRSPGLGDTAMYLCATSRDRQYGYTFGSGTRLTVV.

This chain joins TRBV7-2 and TRBJ2-3, with TRBD1 as a possible D gene (6 bases). Trimming pared 5 bases from V and 0 bases from J, leaving 18 bases between. This CDR3 spans 17 amino acids. CDR1 is SGHTA, CDR2 FQGNSA, per germline. In nucleotides, the CDR3 is TGTGCCAGCAGCCTATCACAGGGCAATCCTAGCACAGATACGCAGTATTTT. This encodes CASSLSQGNPSTDTQYF.

The chain couples TRBV19 to TRBJ1-1; D might be TRBD1 (5 bases). Trimming removed 7 bases at V and 1 base at J, with 7 bases between. Germline CDR1 is LNHDA and CDR2 is SQIVND (reference sequence). CDR3 length equals 12 residues. The chain's CDR3 is CASNRRNTEAFF. The CDR3 DNA is TGTGCCAGTAACAGGAGGAACACTGAAGCTTTCTTT.

The chain recombines TRBV28 with TRBJ1-2; no clear D gene. This CDR3 comprises 13 residues. The germline V and J ends were trimmed by 6 bases and 2 bases, with 10 bases remaining between them. Germline V CDR1 and CDR2: MDHEN, SYDVKM. CDR3 in DNA: TGTGCCAGCAGACTGGGCGGAAACTATGGCTACACCTTC. Encoded protein: CASRLGGNYGYTF.